A selection of T cell receptor beta chains follows, all from one sample in a study of OX40 agonist ivuxolimab in advanced cancers. This table comes from immunoSEQ multiplex PCR, and its TCRdb copy is limited to in-frame clones, with some not included. Among approximately 48,000 clones listed, roughly 80% were seen once. The sample in question was CD4+ or CD8+ T cells sorted from blood, obtained in a trial of the OX40 agonist ivuxolimab. The receptors shown here come from an adult with an advanced solid tumor such as melanoma, head and neck, liver or kidney cancer. Each CDR3 is given with its conserved first and last residue. The D gene is left open where the match is weak. Size tells how often a clone was seen (once, few, many) or the class of an expanded clone, and some rows leave it out.

J gene,clone size,V gene,D gene,CDR3 protein,CDR3 DNA
TRBJ2-1,-,TRBV4-1,TRBD2,CASSRYWLAAPTYNEQFF,TGCGCCAGCAGCCGGTATTGGCTAGCGGCCCCTACTTACAATGAGCAGTTCTTC
TRBJ1-1,-,TRBV6-1,TRBD1,CASSGTGYSEAFF,TGTGCCAGCAGTGGGACAGGGTACTCTGAAGCTTTCTTT
TRBJ2-5,-,TRBV28,-,CASSSAGTAQETQYF,TGTGCCAGCAGTTCTGCCGGGACTGCGCAAGAGACCCAGTACTTC
TRBJ1-1,-,TRBV7-9,TRBD1,CASSTKPGGAEDTEAFF,TGTGCCAGCAGCACAAAACCAGGGGGCGCGGAGGACACTGAAGCTTTCTTT
TRBJ2-1,few,TRBV7-6,-,CASSQDYNEQFF,TGTGCCAGCAGCCAGGACTACAATGAGCAGTTCTTC
TRBJ2-1,-,TRBV6-5,-,CASNQGHEQFF,TGTGCCAGCAACCAGGGGCATGAGCAGTTCTTC
TRBJ2-1,-,TRBV5-4,TRBD2,CASSRLARYDHEQFF,TGTGCCAGCAGCCGACTAGCGCGGTACGACCATGAGCAGTTCTTC
TRBJ2-7,-,TRBV9,-,CASSLDGGEQYF,TGTGCCAGCAGCTTGGACGGGGGCGAGCAGTACTTC
TRBJ1-5,medium-sized,TRBV2,-,CASSGSISNQPQHF,TGTGCCAGCAGTGGGTCGATTAGCAATCAGCCCCAGCATTTT
TRBJ2-3,-,TRBV5-1,-,CASSDPGGDTQYF,TGCGCCAGCAGCGATCCTGGGGGAGATACGCAGTATTTT
TRBJ1-1,-,TRBV5-1,TRBD1,CASSFGQGSNTEAFF,TGCGCCAGCAGCTTCGGACAGGGGAGTAACACTGAAGCTTTCTTT
TRBJ1-1,-,TRBV5-1,-,CASSLGGTNTEAFF,TGCGCCAGCAGCTTGGGGGGCACGAACACTGAAGCTTTCTTT
TRBJ2-1,-,TRBV7-3,TRBD2,CASSASGTSGMAEQFF,TGTGCCAGCAGCGCCTCCGGGACTAGCGGGATGGCTGAGCAGTTCTTC
TRBJ1-1,-,TRBV10-3,TRBD1,CATIKQGLNTEAFF,TGTGCCACCATTAAACAGGGGTTGAACACTGAAGCTTTCTTT
TRBJ2-7,-,TRBV7-8,-,CASSLAGERDEQYF,TGTGCCAGCAGCTTAGCAGGGGAGAGGGACGAGCAGTACTTC
TRBJ2-3,-,TRBV5-5,TRBD2,CASSPGGSVSSTDTQYF,TGTGCCAGCAGCCCGGGGGGTTCAGTTAGTAGCACAGATACGCAGTATTTT
TRBJ1-1,-,TRBV29-1,TRBD1,CSVETGDEAFF,TGCAGCGTTGAGACAGGGGATGAAGCTTTCTTT
TRBJ1-2,-,TRBV6-5,-,CASKVSGYYGYTF,TGTGCCAGCAAGGTCTCGGGGTACTATGGCTACACCTTC
TRBJ2-3,few,TRBV4-1,TRBD2,CASSGDLAGAQTDTQYF,TGCGCCAGCAGCGGGGATCTAGCGGGAGCCCAGACAGATACGCAGTATTTT
TRBJ1-2,few,TRBV5-1,TRBD1,CASSLGTGYYGYTF,TGCGCCAGCAGCTTGGGGACAGGATACTATGGCTACACCTTC
TRBJ1-4,-,TRBV11-2,-,CASSLGLSTNEKLFF,TGTGCCAGCAGCTTAGGGTTATCAACTAATGAAAAACTGTTTTTT
TRBJ1-2,-,TRBV10-2,-,CASSVTGSGNYGYTF,TGCGCCAGCAGTGTTACCGGGTCTGGAAACTATGGCTACACCTTC
TRBJ2-1,-,TRBV5-1,TRBD2,CASSFGLAGGSEQFF,TGCGCCAGCAGCTTCGGTCTAGCGGGAGGGAGTGAGCAGTTCTTC
TRBJ1-5,-,TRBV6-5,-,CASSYSGLGNQPQHF,TGTGCCAGCAGTTACTCCGGGTTGGGCAATCAGCCCCAGCATTTT
TRBJ2-6,-,TRBV5-6,-,CASSLYNSGANVLTF,TGTGCCAGCAGCTTGTATAACTCTGGGGCCAACGTCCTGACTTTC
TRBJ2-5,-,TRBV5-4,TRBD1,CASSQTGGQETQYF,TGTGCCAGCAGCCAGACAGGGGGCCAGGAGACCCAGTACTTC
TRBJ2-3,once,TRBV2,-,CASSGTRNTQYF,TGTGCCAGCAGTGGAACTAGGAATACGCAGTATTTT